Below, 10 T cell receptor beta chains from the same sample are listed, as sequenced in a study of identifying expanded T cells in peripheral blood. The repertoire was sequenced with immunoSEQ multiplex PCR; TCRdb's copy has only in-frame clones and lacks some. The data show about 89,000 clones, with approximately 83% seen just once and roughly 5.5% held by the top ten. The sample consisted of blood. The receptors stem from a person aged 18 to 75 in good health.

The chain recombines TRBV27 with TRBJ1-5; 7 bases match TRBD1. Germline V lookup: CDR1 MNHEY, CDR2 SMNVEV (reference sequence). The CDR3 is 15 residues long. Germline trimming cut 6 bases from V and 3 bases from J; bases unmatched to any gene: 8. The CDR3 spells CASSARDSNNQPQHF. The CDR3 DNA reads as TGTGCCAGCAGCGCCAGGGACAGTAACAATCAGCCCCAGCATTTT.

The chain combines TRBV27 with TRBJ1-1, with D perhaps matching TRBD1 (5 bases). V lost 5 bases and J 7 bases, leaving 20 bases between the germline ends. CDR1 and CDR2 from the germline V gene are MNHEY and SMNVEV (reference sequence). This CDR3 has 15 residues. DNA of the CDR3: TGTGCCAGCAGTCCACACCCTGGGGGAGAGAATGAAGCTTTCTTT. Residues: CASSPHPGGENEAFF.

This clone showed up just once. V usage is TRBV15 and J usage is TRBJ2-3, with D possibly TRBD2 on 6 matching bases. With 3 bases removed from V and 2 bases from J, the gap between germline ends came to 18 bases. This CDR3 has 17 residues. CDR1 is LNHNV and CDR2 is YYDKDF in the germline V gene (reference sequence). In DNA, the CDR3 is TGTGCCACCAGCAGCCTATCAGGAGGGCGGATCACAGATACGCAGTATTTT. Translated: CATSSLSGGRITDTQYF.

V and J are TRBV6-4 and TRBJ2-5; tentatively, D is TRBD2 (5 bases). Germline-derived CDR1 and CDR2 are MRHNA and SNTAGT. The CDR3 runs to 13 residues. V lost 4 bases and J lost 6, with 12 bases in between. CDR3 nucleotides: TGTGCCAGCAGTGGGGAGACGGGTCAGACCCAGTACTTC. Translated, it gives CASSGETGQTQYF.

The V call is TRBV27, the J call TRBJ1-5; 9 nucleotides agree with TRBD1. V trimming: 0 bases; J trimming: 6 bases; junction bases outside the gene matches: 9. CDR1 and CDR2 (germline): MNHEY, SMNVEV (reference sequence). The CDR3 runs 17 residues. In nucleotides, the CDR3 is TGTGCCAGCAGTTTATCCCCCGGGACAGGGAGAGGTCAGCCCCAGCATTTT. Encoded protein: CASSLSPGTGRGQPQHF.

The V and J genes are TRBV9 and TRBJ1-3; D remains ambiguous. V lost 4 bases and J 2 bases, leaving 13 bases between the germline ends. There are 15 residues in the CDR3. CDR1 and CDR2 from the germline V gene are SGDLS and YYNGEE. The CDR3 here is CASSQLTSPGNTIYF. For the CDR3, the DNA is TGTGCCAGCAGCCAGCTCACAAGCCCTGGAAACACCATATATTTT. The complete variable domain, with remaining parts taken from reference TRBV9 and TRBJ1-3, reads DSGVTQTPKHLITATGQRVTLRCSPRSGDLSVYWYQQSLDQGLQFLIQYYNGEERAKGNILERFSAQQFPDLHSELNLSSLELGDSALYFCASSQLTSPGNTIYFGEGSWLTVV.

The table lists this clone with a count of one. This chain joins TRBV2 and TRBJ2-6; D possibly corresponds to TRBD1 (6 bases). The CDR3 has 20 amino acids. CDR1 and CDR2 (germline): SNHLY, FYNNEI. Trimming pared 5 bases from V and 0 bases from J, leaving 23 bases between. This CDR3 reads CASSNSPGHSKFSGANVLTF. DNA for the CDR3: TGTGCCAGCAGTAACTCCCCGGGACACTCTAAATTCTCTGGGGCCAACGTCCTGACTTTC.

The sample holds one count of this clone. The chain links TRBV28 to TRBJ1-5, with TRBD1 as a possible D gene (6 bases). The CDR3 length is 13 residues. Trimming stripped 10 bases from V and 4 bases from J, with 14 bases between. Germline V lookup: CDR1 MDHEN, CDR2 SYDVKM. The DNA for the CDR3 is TGTGCCACCACAGGGACACTAAATCAGCCCCAGCATTTT. Amino acid sequence: CATTGTLNQPQHF.

This sequence joins TRBV4-3 and TRBJ1-1; 10 bases map to TRBD1. Per the germline V gene, CDR1 is LGHNA and CDR2 is YSLEER. The CDR3 has 15 amino acids. J gave up 5 bases and V 1 base, and 4 bases lay outside the gene matches. For the CDR3, the DNA is TGCGCCAGCAGCCAAGGACCGGGACAGGGGACTGAAGCTTTCTTT. Translating it yields CASSQGPGQGTEAFF.

The chain is built from TRBV9 and TRBJ2-1; TRBD1 aligns across 11 bases. Germline V lookup: CDR1 SGDLS, CDR2 YYNGEE. V shed 7 bases and J 7 bases; nucleotides not matched to a gene: 7. The length of the CDR3 is 14 residues. In nucleotides, the CDR3 is TGTGCCAGCGAAGTGGGGACAGGGGGGAATGAGCAGTTCTTC. Protein sequence: CASEVGTGGNEQFF.